The rows below give T cell receptor beta chains drawn from one sample of a study of preoperative IRX-2 immunotherapy in early breast cancer. Profiling relied on immunoSEQ multiplex PCR, and the TCRdb table lists in-frame clones only, not all of them. This table holds some 29,000 clones, about 90% found once. The specimen was collected from a patient treated with IRX-2 immunotherapy. These TCRs come from a human donor with breast cancer. Both conserved end residues are part of each CDR3. The D gene is left open where the match is weak. Only some rows state a clone size, as once, few, many or a class for expanded clones.

>15|TRBV28|TRBJ1-2|.|.
CASSTSTGTLDGYTF
.
>13|TRBV9|TRBJ2-7|.|.
CASSVSNGGEQYF
TGTGCCAGCAGCGTGAGCAATGGGGGCGAGCAGTACTTC
>14|TRBV6-1|TRBJ2-5|.|.
CASSYTGPQETQYF
TGTGCCAGCAGTTATACTGGACCACAAGAGACCCAGTACTTC
>16|TRBV30|TRBJ1-6|TRBD1|once
CAWSSGQGAYNSPLHF
TGTGCCTGGAGTTCGGGACAGGGGGCATATAATTCACCCCTCCACTTT
>14|TRBV9|TRBJ2-1|.|.
CASSAGNTYNEQFF
TGTGCCAGCAGCGCCGGAAACACCTACAATGAGCAGTTCTTC
>15|TRBV15|TRBJ1-2|TRBD1|.
CATSRAGQGTYGYTF
TGTGCCACCAGCAGAGCTGGACAGGGAACCTATGGCTACACCTTC
>14|TRBV7-2|TRBJ2-5|.|.
CASSAGLSQETQYF
TGTGCCAGCAGCGCGGGACTGAGCCAAGAGACCCAGTACTTC
>12|TRBV19|TRBJ2-1|.|.
CASKRPNNEQFF
TGTGCCAGTAAGAGGCCTAACAATGAGCAGTTCTTC
>14|TRBV2|TRBJ1-2|TRBD1|.
CASSGGQGSYGYTF
TGTGCCAGCAGTGGAGGACAGGGGTCCTATGGCTACACCTTC
>15|TRBV18|TRBJ2-7|TRBD1|.
CASSPRDRGFHEQYF
TGTGCCAGCTCACCTCGGGACAGGGGGTTCCACGAGCAGTACTTC
>17|TRBV4-3|TRBJ2-3|.|.
CASSQITTGTHTDTQYF
TGCGCCAGCAGCCAGATCACGACCGGAACTCACACAGATACGCAGTATTTT
>14|TRBV6-5|TRBJ1-2|TRBD1|.
CASSPGGQTYGYTF
TGTGCCAGCAGCCCAGGGGGACAGACCTATGGCTACACCTTC
>13|TRBV7-9|TRBJ1-2|.|.
CASSARVNYGYTF
TGTGCCAGCAGCGCCAGGGTTAACTATGGCTACACCTTC
>16|TRBV5-1|TRBJ2-2|TRBD1|.
CASSWAWTGGGGELFF
TGCGCCAGCAGCTGGGCCTGGACAGGGGGCGGCGGGGAGCTGTTTTTT
>15|TRBV19|TRBJ1-2|TRBD1|.
CATLFPGQYSRGYTF
TGTGCCACCCTATTCCCGGGACAGTATTCTCGTGGCTACACCTTC
>18|TRBV21-1|TRBJ1-1|.|.
CASSKGGASKASLTEAFF
TGTGCCAGCAGCAAAGGCGGGGCGTCTAAGGCTTCACTCACTGAAGCTTTCTTT
>15|TRBV10-3|TRBJ2-7|.|.
CAISPRTGATYEQYF
TGTGCCATCAGTCCAAGGACGGGGGCCACATACGAGCAGTACTTC
>16|TRBV18|TRBJ1-1|.|.
CASSSDPGHTNTEAFF
TGTGCCAGCTCATCAGATCCGGGACACACGAACACTGAAGCTTTCTTT
>13|TRBV7-2|TRBJ1-1|.|.
CASSLNSYTEAFF
TGTGCCAGCAGCTTGAACAGCTACACTGAAGCTTTCTTT
>14|TRBV5-6|TRBJ1-2|TRBD1|.
CASGPTGDLYGYTF
TGTGCCAGCGGACCGACAGGGGATCTCTATGGCTACACCTTC
>16|TRBV7-9|TRBJ1-5|TRBD1|.
CASSLGRGGAGQPQHF
TGTGCCAGCAGCCTAGGCAGGGGGGGGGCCGGGCAGCCCCAGCATTTT
>15|TRBV19|TRBJ2-3|TRBD2|once
CASSIRTSGTDTQYF
TGTGCCAGTAGTATCCGGACTAGCGGCACAGATACGCAGTATTTT
>13|TRBV7-2|TRBJ2-5|.|.
CASSLGAGETQYF
TGTGCCAGCAGCTTAGGTGCTGGCGAGACCCAGTACTTC
>13|TRBV5-1|TRBJ1-1|.|.
CASSLGGRTEAFF
TGCGCCAGCAGCTTGGGGGGTAGGACGGAAGCTTTCTTT
>14|TRBV9|TRBJ2-2|.|.
CASSGDGDSGELFF
TGTGCCAGCAGCGGAGACGGGGATTCCGGGGAGCTGTTTTTT
>15|TRBV5-1|TRBJ2-3|TRBD1|.
CASSLAAGGRDTQYF
TGCGCCAGCAGCTTGGCGGCAGGGGGCAGAGATACGCAGTATTTT
>13|TRBV9|TRBJ2-3|.|.
CASSVEVPDTQYF
TGTGCCAGCAGCGTAGAGGTCCCAGATACGCAGTATTTT
>14|TRBV27|TRBJ2-1|TRBD2|.
CASTQTSPYNEQFF
TGTGCCAGCACCCAGACTAGCCCCTACAATGAGCAGTTCTTC
>15|TRBV9|TRBJ2-3|.|.
CASSVSRLSTDTQYF
TGTGCCAGCAGCGTAAGCAGACTCAGCACAGATACGCAGTATTTT
>13|TRBV2|TRBJ2-3|.|.
CASSESATDTQYF
TGTGCCAGCAGTGAAAGCGCGACAGATACGCAGTATTTT
>13|TRBV30|TRBJ1-4|TRBD1|.
CAWLRTGEEKLFF
TGTGCCTGGCTAAGGACAGGGGAGGAAAAACTGTTTTTT
>12|TRBV7-9|TRBJ1-6|.|.
CASSLGVGTLHF
TGTGCCAGCAGCTTAGGTGTGGGGACCCTCCACTTT
>14|TRBV2|TRBJ2-4|.|.
CASSEEEAKNIQYF
TGTGCCAGCAGTGAAGAGGAAGCCAAAAACATTCAGTACTTC
>13|TRBV7-2|TRBJ1-1|.|.
CASRLRGATEAFF
TGTGCCAGCAGATTAAGAGGGGCCACTGAAGCTTTCTTT
>12|TRBV29-1|TRBJ1-1|.|.
CSVLDTYTEAFF
TGCAGCGTCCTGGACACTTACACTGAAGCTTTCTTT
>15|TRBV14|TRBJ2-1|TRBD2|.
CASSPSSGGGNEQFF
TGTGCCAGCAGCCCTTCTTCGGGGGGGGGCAATGAGCAGTTCTTC
>15|TRBV18|TRBJ2-3|TRBD2|.
CASSALAGRTDTQYF
TGTGCCAGCTCAGCCCTAGCGGGACGAACAGATACGCAGTATTTT
>16|TRBV19|TRBJ1-1|.|.
CASSIAPLISNTEAFF
TGTGCCAGTAGTATAGCCCCCCTAATATCGAACACTGAAGCTTTCTTT
>16|TRBV4-1|TRBJ1-1|.|.
CASSQESQGLRAEAFF
TGCGCCAGCAGCCAAGAATCACAGGGATTGAGGGCTGAAGCTTTCTTT
>14|TRBV19|TRBJ1-3|.|once
CASSIRGSGNTIYF
TGTGCCAGTAGTATTCGCGGCTCTGGAAACACCATATATTTT